The 10 T cell receptor beta chains reported below all come from one sample, sequenced in a study of T cells in Graves' hyperthyroidism and ophthalmopathy. Amplified TCR beta CDR3 regions came from RNA transcripts. TCR CDR3 underwent first-round RT-PCR with the HTBI primer set. One entry per CDR3 protein results from TCRdb running MiXCR on the multiplex PCR reads. This sample carries about 270,000 distinct CDR3 sequences, 20% to 25% of them seen once, and the ten largest clones take around 65%. Sequenced input: blood. The receptor set was obtained from a man aged 30 to 45 with Graves' ophthalmopathy.

V and J are TRBV12-3 or TRBV12-4 and TRBJ2-2; a weak D match, TRBD1 (7 bases). With 11 bases removed from V and 4 bases from J, the gap between germline ends came to 11 bases. The CDR3 totals 12 residues. CDR3 coding DNA: TGTGCCGGAGGGACAGCCACCGGGGAGCTGTTTTTT. As protein: CAGGTATGELFF.

This clonotype appeared a few times. The chain couples TRBV6-1 to TRBJ1-5; D possibly corresponds to TRBD1 (6 bases). The ends were cut back, 5 bases at V and 0 bases at J, with 14 bases in the middle. The CDR3 runs 16 residues. CDR1 is MNHNS, CDR2 SASEGT, per germline. The CDR3 nucleotides are TGTGCCAGCAGTTTGAGGGGGGAAATTAGCAATCAGCCCCAGCATTTT. Protein: CASSLRGEISNQPQHF.

This clonotype showed up many times. The chain combines TRBV6-6 with TRBJ2-7, with 9 bases that match TRBD2. This CDR3 has 18 residues. Germline values: CDR1 MNHNY, CDR2 SVGAGI (reference sequence). The junction had 13 bases not matched to a gene; V was cut back by 2 bases and J by 2 bases. In nucleotides, the CDR3 is TGTGCCAGCAGTTACCTCGCGGGGGGGTCTACAGGGGCCTACGAGCAGTACTTC. It codes for CASSYLAGGSTGAYEQYF.

The rearrangement links TRBV3-1 to TRBJ2-1; 9 nucleotides match TRBD2. With V trimmed by 0 bases and J by 5 bases, 8 bases remained unmatched. Germline CDR1 reads LGHDT; CDR2 reads YNNKEL (reference sequence). This CDR3 region has 17 residues. The CDR3 DNA is TGTGCCAGCAGCCAAGATACCCTAGCGGGATTCAACAATGAGCAGTTCTTC. The encoded protein is CASSQDTLAGFNNEQFF.

This clonotype was counted between two and nine times. This sequence joins TRBV20-1 and TRBJ1-2; possible D gene TRBD1, 5 bases. V was trimmed by 0 bases and J by 2 bases, leaving 13 bases between them. Germline V gene data show CDR1 as DFQATT and CDR2 as SNEGSKA (reference sequence). This CDR3 is built from 15 residues. The CDR3 region has the DNA TGCAGTGCTAGAGATATTAACAGGCGCAACTATGGCTACACCTTC. Residues: CSARDINRRNYGYTF.

This clonotype showed up many times. The rearrangement uses TRBV7-2 and TRBJ2-1; TRBD2 matches 14 bases. The J segment lost 11 bases and the V segment lost 1 base, leaving 1 base of the junction unmatched. The CDR3 sequence is 14 residues long. The germline CDR1 and CDR2 sequences are SGHTA and FQGNSA. The DNA of the CDR3 is TGTGCCAGCAGCTTAGGACTAGCGGGAGGGAAGCAGTTCTTC. As protein: CASSLGLAGGKQFF.

This clonotype turned up a few times. The chain joins TRBV10-3 to TRBJ2-3; D is unresolved. V dropped 6 bases and J dropped 0 bases, with 7 bases sitting between them. The CDR3 is made up of 13 amino acids. The V gene's germline CDR1 is ENHRY and CDR2 SYGVKD. CDR3 residues: CAISPTSTDTQYF. As DNA, the CDR3 is TGTGCCATCAGCCCGACTAGCACAGATACGCAGTATTTT.

Only a few counts were recorded for this clonotype. The rearrangement uses TRBV30 and TRBJ2-2; D gene unclear. V dropped 0 bases and J dropped 2 bases, with 1 base sitting between them. Germline V gene data show CDR1 as GTSNPN and CDR2 as SVGIG (reference sequence). This CDR3 comprises 12 residues. The CDR3 DNA reads TGTGCCTGGAGTGTTAACACCGGGGAGCTGTTTTTT. It encodes CAWSVNTGELFF.

This clonotype was seen a few times. The V gene is TRBV11-3, the J gene TRBJ2-2; the D gene is possibly TRBD1 (6 bases). V was shortened by 5 bases and J by 7 bases, with 14 bases between the two germline ends. Germline loops: CDR1 SGHNT, CDR2 YENEEA. The CDR3 extends over 14 amino acids. CDR3 loop: CASSPLTGLGELFF. The CDR3 region has the DNA TGTGCCAGCAGCCCGCTGACAGGTCTCGGGGAGCTGTTTTTT.

This clonotype has only a few counts. This chain connects TRBV4-1 to TRBJ2-1; 7 bases are a match to TRBD1. This CDR3 contains 16 residues. With 1 base clipped from V and 4 bases from J, the junction kept 7 bases outside the gene matches. The germline CDR1 and CDR2 sequences are MGHRA and YSYEKL. The CDR3, as DNA: TGCGCCAGCAGCCAAGGGGCAGGGGGTATATACAATGAGCAGTTCTTC. It translates to CASSQGAGGIYNEQFF.